This T cell receptor beta chain was recorded in a study of OX40 agonist ivuxolimab in advanced cancers. Study-level background: Dose-escalation patients suffered from hepatocellular carcinoma, melanoma, renal cell or head and neck cancer. Overall study findings and caveats: By week 6 at 0.1 to 3.0 mg/kg, blood CD4+ and CD8+ T cells had expanded clonally. It was also the case that some nonresponders had low normalized T-cell clonal expansion. In general, CD8+ T cells held more expanded clones than CD4+ did, on average.

The J segment lost 10 bases and the V segment lost 4 bases, leaving 8 bases of the junction unmatched. Germline V gives CDR1 SGHRS, CDR2 YFSETQ. CDR3 size: 13 residues. Notes on this clone: The antigen is undetermined.

Profiling relied on immunoSEQ multiplex PCR, and the TCRdb table lists in-frame clones only, not all of them. The data contain 80,000 or so clones, 85% to 95% of them singletons. This sample comprised CD4+ or CD8+ T cells sorted from blood, obtained in a trial of the OX40 agonist ivuxolimab. This sequence joins TRBV5-1 and TRBJ1-1; 9 nucleotides agree with TRBD1. The clonotype comes from an adult with an advanced solid tumor such as melanoma, head and neck, liver or kidney cancer. The CDR3 reads CASSRDRGIGAFF. The DNA of the CDR3 is TGCGCCAGCAGCCGCGACAGGGGGATCGGAGCTTTCTTT.